A selection of T cell receptor beta chains follows, all from one sample in a study of liver allograft versus peripheral blood T cells. TCRdb re-derived calls from the reads in MiXCR, one entry per CDR3 protein. This table holds around 13,000 distinct CDR3 sequences, 28% found once. These receptors came from a human patient who had a liver transplant. The graft donor may have given rise to some T cells. Each CDR3 is given with its conserved first and last residue. The order of the fields is J gene, V gene, clone size, D gene, CDR3 protein, CDR3 DNA. The D gene is left open where the match is weak. The listing skips clone size in some rows; elsewhere it reads once, few, many or a size class.

TRBJ1-2	TRBV9	medium-sized	-	CASSAQGDGYTF	TGTGCCAGCAGTGCTCAAGGTGACGGCTACACCTTC
TRBJ2-2	TRBV6-2/TRBV6-3	many	-	CASSVARSGGELFF	TGTGCCAGCAGTGTGGCGAGGAGTGGCGGGGAGCTGTTTTTT
TRBJ1-1	TRBV6-5	medium-sized	-	CASSYGTTDTEAFF	TGTGCCAGCAGTTACGGGACAACGGACACTGAAGCTTTCTTT
TRBJ1-2	TRBV20-1	few	-	CSASAGTDYGYTF	TGCAGTGCTTCGGCAGGGACCGACTATGGCTACACCTTC
TRBJ2-7	TRBV6-5	-	-	CASKTTKGGRSYEQYF	TGTGCCAGCAAGACCACAAAGGGGGGCCGATCCTACGAGCAGTACTTC
TRBJ2-7	TRBV11-2	many	-	CASSLVEGSEQYF	TGTGCCAGCAGCTTAGTTGAGGGAAGCGAGCAGTACTTC
TRBJ1-1	TRBV20-1	-	-	CSAPSAQGLGNTEAFF	TGCAGTGCTCCTAGCGCCCAGGGGTTAGGGAACACTGAAGCTTTCTTT
TRBJ2-1	TRBV27	medium-sized	TRBD1	CASSQKVGSGGNEQFF	TGTGCCAGCAGCCAAAAGGTCGGATCAGGGGGCAATGAGCAGTTCTTC
TRBJ1-2	TRBV28	few	-	CASSSQGYGYTF	TGTGCCAGCAGTTCCCAGGGCTATGGCTACACCTTC
TRBJ1-6	TRBV20-1	-	-	CSARARDVNNSPLHF	TGCAGTGCTAGAGCCCGGGACGTCAATAATTCACCCCTCCACTTT
TRBJ2-7	TRBV2	once	TRBD2	CASSELRASGGAAQYF	TGTGCCAGCAGTGAACTCCGGGCTAGCGGGGGGGCCGCGCAGTACTTC
TRBJ1-1	TRBV18	medium-sized	-	CASSTGTGSGAFF	TGTGCCAGCTCAACCGGGACGGGGAGTGGGGCTTTCTTT
TRBJ1-1	TRBV6-5	medium-sized	TRBD1	CASSSSGQGNTEAFF	TGTGCCAGCAGTTCCTCCGGACAGGGGAACACTGAAGCTTTCTTT
TRBJ1-4	TRBV24-1	medium-sized	TRBD1	CATGDSLNEKLFF	TGTGCCACCGGGGACAGCCTTAATGAAAAACTGTTTTTT
TRBJ1-6	TRBV18	-	TRBD1	CASSGDRDNSPLHF	TGTGCCAGCTCAGGGGACAGGGATAATTCACCCCTCCACTTT
TRBJ2-3	TRBV20-1	-	TRBD2	CSAEPTSGGLTDTQYF	TGCAGTGCTGAACCTACTAGCGGGGGGCTCACAGATACGCAGTATTTT
TRBJ2-1	TRBV6-6	-	-	CASSLAVGGDYNEQFF	TGTGCCAGCAGCCTCGCTGTCGGGGGCGACTACAATGAGCAATTCTTC
TRBJ2-5	TRBV18	medium-sized	-	CASSPPVHSDGTQYF	TGTGCCAGCTCACCACCGGTCCATTCAGATGGGACCCAGTACTTC
TRBJ1-2	TRBV29-1	-	-	CSVSGRANYGYTF	TGCAGCGTCTCAGGCAGAGCTAACTATGGCTACACCTTC
TRBJ1-1	TRBV19	medium-sized	-	CASSIDRGGPEAFF	TGTGCCAGTAGTATAGACAGGGGAGGGCCTGAAGCTTTCTTT
TRBJ2-3	TRBV27	medium-sized	-	CASSQTVRTDTQYF	TGTGCCAGCAGTCAGACAGTGAGGACAGATACGCAGTATTTT
TRBJ2-1	TRBV29-1	-	-	CSVEGHRDEQFF	TGCAGCGTTGAAGGTCACAGGGATGAGCAGTTCTTC
TRBJ1-1	TRBV29-1	medium-sized	-	CSVRFNTEAFF	TGCAGCGTCAGATTCAACACTGAAGCTTTCTTT
TRBJ2-1	TRBV7-9	-	TRBD2	CASSLWTSGFSSYNEQFF	TGTGCCAGCAGCTTATGGACTAGCGGCTTCAGCTCCTACAATGAGCAGTTCTTC
TRBJ2-7	TRBV15	few	-	CATSRDGYEQYF	TGTGCCACCAGCAGAGATGGCTACGAGCAGTACTTC
TRBJ2-5	TRBV28	few	TRBD1	CASSPPGQGALVGQYF	TGTGCCAGCAGTCCACCGGGACAGGGGGCCCTCGTGGGCCAGTACTTC
TRBJ2-5	TRBV18	medium-sized	-	CASSPGADQETQYF	TGTGCCAGCTCACCGGGGGCAGATCAAGAGACCCAGTACTTC
TRBJ2-7	TRBV6-1	-	TRBD1	CASAGQGDEQYF	TGTGCCAGCGCCGGACAGGGGGACGAGCAGTACTTC
TRBJ1-4	TRBV6-1	medium-sized	TRBD1	CASRGQGAEKLFF	TGTGCCAGCAGGGGACAGGGAGCTGAAAAACTGTTTTTT
TRBJ1-5	TRBV30	few	-	CAWSAGTFSQPQHF	TGTGCCTGGAGTGCTGGTACATTCAGTCAGCCCCAGCATTTT
TRBJ2-3	TRBV7-9	many	-	CASSSVPDTQYF	TGTGCCAGCAGCTCCGTTCCAGATACGCAGTATTTT
TRBJ2-4	TRBV5-6	few	-	CASSPSTEGAKNIQYF	TGTGCCAGCAGCCCCTCGACCGAGGGGGCCAAAAACATTCAGTACTTC
TRBJ2-6	TRBV20-1	-	-	CSAKKRGAEAGANVLTF	TGCAGTGCTAAAAAAAGGGGGGCTGAAGCCGGGGCCAACGTCCTGACTTTC
TRBJ1-5	TRBV7-9	few	TRBD1	CASSSAGTEYQPQHF	TGTGCCAGCAGTTCAGCCGGGACAGAGTATCAGCCCCAGCATTTT
TRBJ2-7	TRBV30	few	-	CAWSAKPQDEQYF	TGTGCCTGGAGTGCCAAACCTCAGGACGAGCAGTACTTC
TRBJ2-5	TRBV19	-	-	CASSIAKQETQYF	TGTGCCAGTAGTATAGCCAAACAAGAGACCCAGTACTTC
TRBJ1-2	TRBV10-3	many	-	CAISEQEISYGYTF	TGTGCCATCAGTGAGCAAGAGATCTCCTATGGCTACACCTTC
TRBJ2-5	TRBV6-1	many	-	CASSEYSETQYF	TGTGCCAGCAGTGAATATAGCGAGACCCAGTACTTC
TRBJ1-1	TRBV29-1	few	-	CSVKEGNFF	TGCAGCGTTAAGGAGGGGAACTTCTTT
TRBJ2-1	TRBV5-4	-	TRBD2	CASSLDSSGSSNEQFF	TGTGCCAGCAGCTTGGACTCTAGCGGGAGTTCGAATGAGCAGTTCTTC
TRBJ1-5	TRBV6-5	medium-sized	-	CASSRDNSNQPQHF	TGTGCCAGCAGTCGGGACAATAGCAATCAGCCCCAGCATTTT
TRBJ2-1	TRBV20-1	-	TRBD1	CSAPTGAPSSYNEQFF	TGCAGTGCTCCTACAGGGGCCCCCAGCTCCTACAATGAGCAGTTCTTC
TRBJ1-4	TRBV29-1	medium-sized	TRBD1	CSTRQGEGEKLFF	TGCAGCACCCGACAGGGGGAAGGGGAAAAACTGTTTTTT
TRBJ1-1	TRBV19	-	-	CASSPPGGTEAFF	TGTGCCAGTAGTCCGCCTGGGGGCACTGAAGCTTTCTTT
TRBJ2-1	TRBV5-6	many	-	CASSLVVQSSYNEQFF	TGTGCCAGCAGCTTGGTAGTTCAAAGCTCCTACAATGAGCAGTTCTTC
TRBJ1-6	TRBV12-3/TRBV12-4	-	TRBD1	CASSSGQGGIGSPLHF	TGTGCCAGCAGTTCGGGACAGGGAGGTATAGGTTCACCCCTCCACTTT
TRBJ1-5	TRBV6-1	-	-	CASTQEGDSNQPQHF	TGTGCCAGTACCCAAGAAGGGGATAGCAATCAGCCCCAGCATTTT